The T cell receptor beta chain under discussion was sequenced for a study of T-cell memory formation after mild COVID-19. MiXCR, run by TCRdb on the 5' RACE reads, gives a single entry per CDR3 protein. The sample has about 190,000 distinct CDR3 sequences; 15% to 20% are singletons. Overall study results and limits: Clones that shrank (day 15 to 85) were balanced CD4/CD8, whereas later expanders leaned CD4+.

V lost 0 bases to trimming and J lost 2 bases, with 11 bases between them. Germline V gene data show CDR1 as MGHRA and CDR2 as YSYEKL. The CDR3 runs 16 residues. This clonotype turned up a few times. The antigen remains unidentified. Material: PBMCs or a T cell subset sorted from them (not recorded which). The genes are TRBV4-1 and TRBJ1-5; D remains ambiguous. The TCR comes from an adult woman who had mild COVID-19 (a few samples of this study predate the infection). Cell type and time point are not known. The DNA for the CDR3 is TGCGCCAGCAGCCAAGAAACCGGGGTGGGCAATCAGCCCCAGCATTTT. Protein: CASSQETGVGNQPQHF.